This TCR beta chain comes out of a study of blood T cell repertoires in COVID-19. Study in general: Acute and convalescent COVID-19 specimens originated in the United States, Italy and Spain.

In this sample, this clone turned up a few times. This CDR3 contains 13 residues. V was shortened by 6 bases and J by 0 bases, with 8 bases between the two germline ends. Germline lookup yields CDR1 MNHEY and CDR2 SMNVEV (reference sequence). The assay was immunoSEQ multiplex PCR, and TCRdb's table has in-frame clones only and misses some. The sample records fewer than 350,000 clones, around 81% being singletons. This TCR came from a woman aged 55-75 years with active or convalescent COVID-19. This sequence joins TRBV27 and TRBJ1-1; D not certain. The sequenced sample consisted of peripheral blood. The CDR3 nucleotides read TGTGCCAGCAGGGACTCTATGAACACTGAAGCTTTCTTT. Translation: CASRDSMNTEAFF.